The 28 T cell receptor beta chains presented below share a single source sample, sequenced in a study of cytomegalovirus exposure and HLA in healthy donors. The PCR contained 60 Vbeta and 13 Jbeta primers. Sequencing was performed with immunoSEQ multiplex PCR; in TCRdb, only in-frame clones are kept and a portion is missing. The table lists about 190,000 clones, 80% of them singletons. The sample comprised PBMCs. Source of these receptors: a boy younger than 18 in good health and CMV-seronegative.

CDR3 DNA: TGTGCCAGTAGTATGAGTAGCAGTGCAGATACGCAGTATTTT. It yields the protein CASSMSSSADTQYF. The chain carries TRBV19 and TRBJ2-3; D is unresolved. The CDR3 totals 14 residues. Germline V gene lookup returns CDR1 LNHDA and CDR2 SQIVND (reference sequence). The ends were cut back, 3 bases at V and 4 bases at J, with 11 bases in the middle.

The rearrangement joins TRBV7-9 to TRBJ2-7; 8 bases align to TRBD1. V shed 5 bases and J 9 bases; nucleotides not matched to a gene: 18. Germline CDR1 SEHNR, CDR2 FQNEAQ (reference sequence). This CDR3 region has 16 residues. In DNA, the CDR3 is TGTGCCAGCAGCCGGATAGGAGTGGACAGGGAATACCGGCAGTACTTC. Amino acid sequence: CASSRIGVDREYRQYF.

This clone has only a few counts. This sequence joins TRBV5-8 and TRBJ2-5, with 10 nucleotides matching TRBD2. V lost 1 base and J lost 0; bases outside the gene matches: 6. Germline CDR1 is SGHTS and CDR2 is YDEGEE. The CDR3 extends over 17 amino acids. CDR3 nucleotides: TGTGCCAGCAGCTTGAACGTTGGGACTAGCGACCAAGAGACCCAGTACTTC. Its protein is CASSLNVGTSDQETQYF.

V usage is TRBV5-1 and J usage is TRBJ2-7; D is uncertain. Trimming cost V 4 bases and J 0 bases, with 2 bases left between them. The CDR3 loop spans 11 amino acids. The germline gives CDR1 SGHRS, CDR2 YFSETQ. As DNA, the CDR3 is TGCGCCAGCAGCCACTCCTACGAGCAGTACTTC. Translating gives CASSHSYEQYF.

The chain couples TRBV5-5 to TRBJ2-2, with 8 bases aligning to TRBD1. The length of the CDR3 is 15 residues. The germline V gene encodes CDR1 SGHKS and CDR2 YYEKEE (reference sequence). V was pared by 3 bases and J by 6 bases, with 7 bases of the junction left unmatched. The DNA for the CDR3 is TGTGCCAGCAGCTCGCAGACAGGGGTGCCCGGGGAGCTGTTTTTT. It is translated as CASSSQTGVPGELFF.

The V and J genes are TRBV7-9 and TRBJ2-5; tentatively, D is TRBD1 (5 bases). Trimming removed 1 base at V and 6 bases at J, with 12 bases between. The length of the CDR3 is 14 residues. Germline loops: CDR1 SEHNR, CDR2 FQNEAQ (reference sequence). This chain's CDR3 is CASSLEAGRQTQYF. The CDR3 nucleotides read TGTGCCAGCAGCTTAGAGGCAGGGCGACAGACCCAGTACTTC.

The chain joins TRBV6-6 to TRBJ1-1; the D is unclear. V was trimmed by 0 bases and J by 1 base, leaving 9 bases between them. The CDR3 is 15 residues long. Germline CDR1 and CDR2: MNHNY and SVGAGI (reference sequence). As DNA, the CDR3 is TGTGCCAGCAGTTACTCCTACTTAGAGAACACTGAAGCTTTCTTT. Residues: CASSYSYLENTEAFF.

V gene TRBV11-2 combines with J gene TRBJ2-1, with TRBD2 matching 15 bases. The germline V gene encodes CDR1 SGHAT and CDR2 FQNNGV. CDR3 length: 13 residues. The V segment lost 5 bases and the J segment 15 bases; nucleotides outside the gene matches: 5. The CDR3 DNA reads as TGTGCCAGCAGCCCGGGACTAGCGGGGGGCGGGTTCTTC. Translating gives CASSPGLAGGGFF.

CDR3 in DNA: TGCGCCAGCAGGGGTACACAACTTAGGGGGCGGGTCAACTATGGCTACACCTTC. Amino acid sequence: CASRGTQLRGRVNYGYTF. V usage is TRBV10-1 and J usage is TRBJ1-2; 7 bases are a match to TRBD1. CDR1 is WNHNN, CDR2 SYGVQD, per germline (reference sequence). With V trimmed by 6 bases and J by 2 bases, 18 bases remained unmatched. This CDR3 region has 18 residues.

The chain recombines TRBV19 with TRBJ2-1; tentative D call: TRBD2 (6 bases). V lost 7 bases, J lost 9 bases, and 16 bases lay in between. The CDR3 covers 13 residues. Germline assignment: CDR1 LNHDA and CDR2 SQIVND (reference sequence). CDR3: CASTVTGGSEQFF. The CDR3 DNA sequence: TGTGCCAGTACCGTAACCGGGGGTTCTGAGCAGTTCTTC.

Remarks on this clone: One junction end disagrees with the germline gene, perhaps due to a read error. The gene calls are TRBV7-9 and TRBJ2-1; 9 bases are shared with TRBD1. Per germline, CDR1 SEHNR and CDR2 FQNEAQ (reference sequence). The CDR3 contains 15 residues. CDR3 protein: CSSSSGQGPHNEQFF. DNA of the CDR3: TGTTCCAGCAGCTCGGGACAGGGTCCCCACAATGAGCAGTTCTTC.

The chain recombines TRBV6-6 with TRBJ1-1; the match to TRBD1 covers 9 bases. This CDR3 has 16 amino acids. J gave up 5 bases and V 2 bases, and 9 bases lay outside the gene matches. CDR1 is MNHNY and CDR2 is SVGAGI in the germline V gene (reference sequence). In DNA, the CDR3 is TGTGCCAGCAGTTACCCCGGGACAGGGCGGGGAACTGAAGCTTTCTTT. It translates to CASSYPGTGRGTEAFF.

In this sample, this clone turned up once. In DNA form, the CDR3 reads TGCGCCAGCAGCCAACAGACAGGGGCCCGTGATGGCTACACCTTC. It encodes CASSQQTGARDGYTF. The chain uses TRBV4-3 and TRBJ1-2; TRBD1 matches at 8 bases. The V gene's germline CDR1 is LGHNA and CDR2 YSLEER. Losses at the gene ends were 2 bases for V and 6 bases for J; bases not matched to a gene: 8. This CDR3 is 15 amino acids long.

There are a few counts of this clone. The J gene is TRBJ2-1, the V gene TRBV27; D may be TRBD1 (5 bases). The CDR3 is made up of 15 amino acids. V lost 3 bases to trimming and J lost 3 bases, with 12 bases between them. CDR1 MNHEY and CDR2 SMNVEV come from the germline V gene (reference sequence). CDR3 in amino acids: CASSLTAPFYNEQFF. Written as DNA, the CDR3 is TGTGCCAGCAGTTTGACAGCGCCTTTCTACAATGAGCAGTTCTTC.

V usage is TRBV7-2 and J usage is TRBJ1-5; TRBD1 is a possible D gene (5 bases). The germline V and J ends were trimmed by 2 bases and 3 bases, with 14 bases remaining between them. The germline CDR1 and CDR2 sequences are SGHTA and FQGNSA. CDR3 length: 16 amino acids. As DNA, the CDR3 is TGTGCCAGCAGCTTATGGGCAGGGTCATCCAATCAGCCCCAGCATTTT. It specifies CASSLWAGSSNQPQHF.

The rearrangement uses TRBV2 and TRBJ1-2; TRBD1 agrees at 9 bases. Losses at the gene ends were 1 base for V and 7 bases for J; bases not matched to a gene: 1. Per germline, CDR1 SNHLY and CDR2 FYNNEI. The CDR3 covers 13 residues. DNA of the CDR3: TGTGCCAGCAGTGAAGGACAGGGGGGTGGCTACACCTTC. Translated: CASSEGQGGGYTF.

The V and J genes are TRBV6-5 and TRBJ2-7, with D tentatively TRBD1 (6 bases). The germline V gene encodes CDR1 MNHEY and CDR2 SVGAGI. CDR3 length: 15 amino acids. V was cut by 4 bases and J by 1 base, with 14 bases left in between. The CDR3 spells CASSSRPTGSYEQYF. The CDR3 DNA reads TGTGCCAGCAGTTCCCGACCTACAGGGTCCTACGAGCAGTACTTC.

The chain recombines TRBV6-6 with TRBJ2-3; TRBD1 matches 9 bases. With V trimmed by 5 bases and J by 1 base, 7 bases remained unmatched. Germline V gene sequence: CDR1 MNHNY, CDR2 SVGAGI (reference sequence). The CDR3 is made up of 16 amino acids. CDR3 loop: CASSPPRDRGTDTQYF. In DNA form, the CDR3 reads TGTGCCAGCAGTCCCCCAAGGGACAGGGGCACAGATACGCAGTATTTT.

The chain recombines TRBV7-2 with TRBJ2-5; 10 nucleotides match TRBD1. CDR3 length: 16 amino acids. Germline loops: CDR1 SGHTA, CDR2 FQGNSA. J gave up 3 bases and V 6 bases, and 10 bases lay outside the gene matches. CDR3 in DNA: TGTGCCAGCAGTTACCCCGGCGGGACAGGGGAAGAGACCCAGTACTTC. Protein product: CASSYPGGTGEETQYF.

For the CDR3, the DNA is TGCGCCAGCAGCTTGGTTGGGACAACTGAAGCTTTCTTT. It translates to CASSLVGTTEAFF. This sequence joins TRBV5-1 and TRBJ1-1, with a weak D call TRBD1 (6 bases). The CDR3 loop spans 13 amino acids. V was cut by 0 bases and J by 5 bases, with 8 bases left in between. Germline CDR1 reads SGHRS; CDR2 reads YFSETQ. Full variable domain (missing parts from reference TRBV5-1 and TRBJ1-1): KAGVTQTPRYLIKTRGQQVTLSCSPISGHRSVSWYQQTPGQGLQFLFEYFSETQRNKGNFPGRFSGRQFSNSRSEMNVSTLELGDSALYLCASSLVGTTEAFFGQGTRLTVV.

J is TRBJ1-1 and V is TRBV27; D is undetermined. Trimming cost V 0 bases and J 1 base, with 6 bases left between them. The germline V gene has CDR1 MNHEY and CDR2 SMNVEV (reference sequence). CDR3 size: 14 residues. CDR3 region: CASSLSGENTEAFF. The CDR3 DNA reads as TGTGCCAGCAGTTTATCAGGAGAGAACACTGAAGCTTTCTTT.

This clone was found a few times. The chain has TRBV4-2 and TRBJ2-3, with D perhaps TRBD2 (7 bases). This CDR3 is 16 amino acids long. Germline loops: CDR1 LGHNA, CDR2 YNFKEQ. Trimming pared 0 bases from V and 2 bases from J, leaving 12 bases between. The CDR3 loop is CASSQDVRGHTDTQYF. The CDR3 DNA reads as TGTGCCAGCAGCCAAGATGTGCGGGGGCACACAGATACGCAGTATTTT.

This sequence joins TRBV7-2 and TRBJ2-7, with D unclear. The CDR3 has 12 residues. V lost 3 bases to trimming and J lost 3 bases, with 6 bases between them. Looked up from germline, CDR1 is SGHTA and CDR2 is FQGNSA. CDR3 DNA sequence: TGTGCCAGCAGCTTCTTCGTCTACGAGCAGTACTTC. Encoded protein: CASSFFVYEQYF.

The gene calls are TRBV9 and TRBJ2-1; no firm D call. This CDR3 region has 11 residues. Germline CDR1 is SGDLS and CDR2 is YYNGEE. V was shortened by 3 bases and J by 9 bases, with 7 bases between the two germline ends. For the CDR3, the DNA is TGTGCCAGCAGCGATTCGGGTGAGCAGTTCTTC. The encoded protein is CASSDSGEQFF.

This chain uses TRBV30 with TRBJ1-2, with TRBD1 matching 8 bases. Germline V gene data show CDR1 as GTSNPN and CDR2 as SVGIG (reference sequence). With V trimmed by 0 bases and J by 8 bases, 8 bases remained unmatched. This CDR3 is built from 14 residues. CDR3 DNA: TGTGCCTGGAGTGTAGAGGTCAGGGGGCTAGGCTACACCTTC. This translates into CAWSVEVRGLGYTF. The variable domain in full, with the rest retrieved from reference TRBV30 and TRBJ1-2, is SQTIHQWPATLVQPVGSPLSLECTVEGTSNPNLYWYRQAAGRGLQLLFYSVGIGQISSEVPQNLSASRPQDRQFILSSKKLLLSDSGFYLCAWSVEVRGLGYTFGSGTRLTVV.

The rearrangement links TRBV13 to TRBJ2-1, with D maybe TRBD2 (6 bases). The V and J ends lost 5 bases and 6 bases respectively, with 14 bases between them. The CDR3 has 14 amino acids. From germline, CDR1 is PRHDT and CDR2 FYEKMQ (reference sequence). CDR3 sequence reads: CASSQTRLLNEQFF. The DNA for the CDR3 is TGTGCCAGCAGCCAGACTAGGCTACTCAATGAGCAGTTCTTC.

The J gene is TRBJ1-2, the V gene TRBV6-1; a possible D gene is TRBD1 (6 bases). The germline V gene has CDR1 MNHNS and CDR2 SASEGT. V was clipped by 6 bases and J by 3 bases, with 14 bases between them. The CDR3 spans 14 residues. The CDR3 sequence is CASRGSGGDYGYTF. The CDR3 DNA sequence: TGTGCCAGCAGGGGGTCGGGGGGCGACTATGGCTACACCTTC.

The chain employs TRBV6-5 and TRBJ1-2, with 11 bases that match TRBD1. The V gene's germline CDR1 is MNHEY and CDR2 SVGAGI. The CDR3 consists of 13 residues. The V and J ends lost 4 bases and 7 bases, in that order; junction bases with no gene match: 2. As DNA, the CDR3 is TGTGCCAGCAGTTTTGGGACAGGGGGTGGCTACACCTTC. It translates to CASSFGTGGGYTF.